The present T cell receptor beta chain was sequenced within a study of cytomegalovirus exposure and HLA in healthy donors. Findings and limits, study-wide: Investigators reported 150 to 200 TCR beta chains as tied to cytomegalovirus.

Profiled with immunoSEQ multiplex PCR; TCRdb holds only in-frame clones, not every one. The data contain about 150,000 clones, 86% of them singletons. The germline CDR1 and CDR2 sequences are LGHNA and YSLEER. The CDR3 extends over 16 amino acids. After removal of 4 bases from V and 3 bases from J, the junction contained 6 bases not matched to a gene. The donors were part of the validation cohort of 100 to 150 subjects. That cohort was separate from the first cohort, which comprised several hundred subjects. In the case of this clone: Its specificity is unknown.

The chain has TRBV4-3 and TRBJ2-5, with 12 positions matching TRBD2. The sample taken for sequencing was PBMCs. This sequence was found in a man younger than 35 in good health and CMV-seropositive. CDR3 nucleotides: TGCGCCAGCAGCCGAAGACTAGCGGGGGAGGAAGAGACCCAGTACTTC. It translates to CASSRRLAGEEETQYF.